Listed below are T cell receptor beta chains from one sample, sequenced in a study of blood T cell repertoires in COVID-19. Sequencing was performed with immunoSEQ multiplex PCR; in TCRdb, only in-frame clones are kept and a portion is missing. The sample includes approximately 200,000 clones, 75% to 90% of them seen just once. Source material: PBMCs or T cells enriched from blood (not recorded which). Source of these receptors: a woman aged 35 to 49 with acute COVID-19. CDR3s include the opening cysteine and the closing phenylalanine or tryptophan. The order of the fields is clone size, V gene, CDR3 protein. Rows give clone size only sometimes, using once, few, many, or a class for an expanded clone.

size: once; V: TRBV9; CDR3: CASSDQPGLAGVEQYF
size: -; V: TRBV2; CDR3: CASGRGHGGTEAFF
size: -; V: TRBV4-2; CDR3: CASSQPTQGRADEQFF
size: -; V: TRBV7-2; CDR3: CASSPRTSNSYNEQFF
size: once; V: TRBV19; CDR3: CASKEGTAGLDGQYF
size: -; V: TRBV9; CDR3: CASSVTSAQGVSQYF
size: -; V: TRBV19; CDR3: CATSGVVGSPLHF
size: -; V: TRBV11-3; CDR3: CASSKSVGSGRTDTQYF
size: -; V: TRBV11-3; CDR3: CASSLGLTSGRTVGDNEQFF
size: -; V: TRBV6-2/TRBV6-3; CDR3: CASSYSTDARYEQYF
size: -; V: TRBV9; CDR3: CASSVSGTSGGLSTDTQYF
size: -; V: TRBV29-1; CDR3: CSVGRGTEAFF
size: -; V: TRBV19; CDR3: CASSIRVPGNGYTF
size: -; V: TRBV19; CDR3: CASSIFDSNYGYTF
size: -; V: TRBV19; CDR3: CASTPTRAPLSSYNSPLHF
size: -; V: TRBV7-2; CDR3: CASSSTGLASEQYF
size: once; V: TRBV5-6; CDR3: CASSQSERKNIQYF
size: -; V: TRBV6-5; CDR3: CASSPGQGLSYEQYF
size: -; V: TRBV5-1; CDR3: CASSLRSGTGIEQFF
size: once; V: TRBV6-5; CDR3: CASRGGPATNEKLFF
size: once; V: TRBV7-9; CDR3: CASSPRWASGSNEQFF
size: once; V: TRBV18; CDR3: CASSRPFEAATEAFF
size: -; V: TRBV7-2; CDR3: CASSQAFSGHYNEQFF
size: -; V: TRBV11-2; CDR3: CASSHVRDRNRERIYEQYF
size: -; V: TRBV28; CDR3: CASSTGAGNTIYF
size: -; V: TRBV30; CDR3: CAWSRDRWANYGYTF
size: -; V: TRBV2; CDR3: CASRGTPNTEAFF
size: -; V: TRBV24-1; CDR3: CATSPGSNQPQHF
size: -; V: TRBV7-2; CDR3: CASSLGYRANTEAFF
size: -; V: TRBV30; CDR3: CAWSVGRANSPLHF
size: -; V: TRBV3-1/TRBV3-2; CDR3: CASSAGGVRNTEAFF
size: -; V: TRBV21-1; CDR3: CASSIPRDYNEQFF
size: -; V: TRBV18; CDR3: CASSPSGTEETQYF
size: -; V: TRBV5-6; CDR3: CASSLAYGTGGNEQFF
size: -; V: TRBV5-1; CDR3: CASSPRSQGSGANVLTF
size: -; V: TRBV5-1; CDR3: CASSHGDRDVGAAETQYF
size: -; V: TRBV7-8; CDR3: CASSSAHRGGTNEKLFF
size: few; V: TRBV3-1/TRBV3-2; CDR3: CASSRSGARARPTDTQYF
size: -; V: TRBV7-2; CDR3: CASSDHRVLGSPLHF
size: -; V: TRBV18; CDR3: CASSSLTQGTYGNTIYF
size: -; V: TRBV6-5; CDR3: CASSYTGTGEGEQYF
size: -; V: TRBV19; CDR3: CASTAGNEQFF
size: few; V: TRBV4-2; CDR3: CASSQDTPGGSSYEQYF
size: -; V: TRBV13; CDR3: CASSKLGGILTGELFF
size: -; V: TRBV19; CDR3: CASSALGSANTGELFF
size: -; V: TRBV7-2; CDR3: CASSLGLAGVPYEQYF
size: -; V: TRBV4-1; CDR3: CASSSWTGFTETQYF
size: -; V: TRBV6-5; CDR3: CASSPREKLFF
size: -; V: TRBV18; CDR3: CASSPRTSGAYEQYF
size: -; V: TRBV9; CDR3: CASSVGGGVSYNEQFF
size: -; V: TRBV6-2/TRBV6-3; CDR3: CASSYPGAGANVLTF